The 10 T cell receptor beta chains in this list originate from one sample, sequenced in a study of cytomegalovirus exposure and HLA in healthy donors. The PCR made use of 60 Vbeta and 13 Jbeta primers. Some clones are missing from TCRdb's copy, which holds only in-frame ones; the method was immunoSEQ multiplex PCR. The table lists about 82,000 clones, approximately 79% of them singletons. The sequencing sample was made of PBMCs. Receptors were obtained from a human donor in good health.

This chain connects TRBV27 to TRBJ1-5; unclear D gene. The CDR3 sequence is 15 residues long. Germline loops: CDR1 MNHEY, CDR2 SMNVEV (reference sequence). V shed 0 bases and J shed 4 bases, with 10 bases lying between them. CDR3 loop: CASSLSMGGNQPQHF. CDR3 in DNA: TGTGCCAGCAGTTTATCCATGGGAGGGAATCAGCCCCAGCATTTT.

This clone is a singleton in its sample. The CDR3 bases are TGTGCCAGCAGCCAGTCCGGGAGCTCCTACGAGCAGTACTTC. Translation gives CASSQSGSSYEQYF. V gene TRBV4-2 combines with J gene TRBJ2-7, with a weak D call TRBD2 (6 bases). The CDR3 covers 14 residues. Germline V gives CDR1 LGHNA, CDR2 YNFKEQ. The ends were cut back, 3 bases at V and 0 bases at J, with 9 bases in the middle.

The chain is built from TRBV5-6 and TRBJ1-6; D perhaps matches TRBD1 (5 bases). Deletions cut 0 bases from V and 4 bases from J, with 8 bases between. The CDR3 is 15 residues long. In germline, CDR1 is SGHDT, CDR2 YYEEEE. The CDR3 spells CASSLGQGYNSPLHF. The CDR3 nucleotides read TGTGCCAGCAGCTTGGGGCAGGGTTATAATTCACCCCTCCACTTT.

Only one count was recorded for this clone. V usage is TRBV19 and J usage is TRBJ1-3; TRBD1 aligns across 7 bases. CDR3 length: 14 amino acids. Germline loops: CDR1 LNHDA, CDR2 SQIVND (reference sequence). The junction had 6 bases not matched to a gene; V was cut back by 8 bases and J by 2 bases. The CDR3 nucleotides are TGTGCCAGTCGACCGACAGGGACTGGAAACACCATATATTTT. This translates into CASRPTGTGNTIYF.

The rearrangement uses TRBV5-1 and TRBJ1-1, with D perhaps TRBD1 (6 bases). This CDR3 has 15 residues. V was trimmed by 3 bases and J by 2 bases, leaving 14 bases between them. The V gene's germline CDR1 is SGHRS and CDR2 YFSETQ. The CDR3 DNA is TGCGCCAGCAGCTGGGGGGGCAGCTATAACACTGAAGCTTTCTTT. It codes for CASSWGGSYNTEAFF.

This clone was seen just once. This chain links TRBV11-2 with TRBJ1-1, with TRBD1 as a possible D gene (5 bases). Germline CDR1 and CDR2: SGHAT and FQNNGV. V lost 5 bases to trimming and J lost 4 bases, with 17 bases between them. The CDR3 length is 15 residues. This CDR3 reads CASSAPTGGTTEAFF. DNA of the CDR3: TGTGCCAGCAGCGCCCCAACCGGGGGAACCACTGAAGCTTTCTTT.

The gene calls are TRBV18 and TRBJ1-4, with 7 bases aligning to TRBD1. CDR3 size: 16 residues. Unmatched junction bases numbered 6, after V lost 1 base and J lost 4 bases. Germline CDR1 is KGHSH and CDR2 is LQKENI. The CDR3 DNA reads TGTGCCAGCTCACCACGACAGGGTACTCTTAATGAAAAACTGTTTTTT. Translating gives CASSPRQGTLNEKLFF.

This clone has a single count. CDR3 coding DNA: TGTGCCAGCAGCCTGGATCCTTTGGGGCCGGGGGGCGGGGAGCAGTACTTC. Translation: CASSLDPLGPGGGEQYF. V usage is TRBV9 and J usage is TRBJ2-7, with D perhaps TRBD2 (7 bases). V gave up 4 bases and J gave up 7 bases, with 27 bases separating them. Germline values: CDR1 SGDLS, CDR2 YYNGEE. This CDR3 contains 17 residues.

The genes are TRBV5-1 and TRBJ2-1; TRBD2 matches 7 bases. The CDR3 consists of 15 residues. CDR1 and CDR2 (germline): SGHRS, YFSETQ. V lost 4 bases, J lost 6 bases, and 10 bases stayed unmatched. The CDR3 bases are TGCGCCAGCAGCCTTCAGACTAGCTTGGGCAATGAGCAGTTCTTC. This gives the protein CASSLQTSLGNEQFF.

The CDR3 loop is CASTSRDRVDEQYF. The DNA for the CDR3 is TGTGCCAGCACCTCCCGGGACAGGGTTGACGAGCAGTACTTC. The genes are TRBV27 and TRBJ2-7; the match to TRBD1 covers 9 bases. Per germline, CDR1 MNHEY and CDR2 SMNVEV (reference sequence). The CDR3 has 14 residues. V dropped 7 bases and J dropped 5; count of bases not matched to a gene: 9.